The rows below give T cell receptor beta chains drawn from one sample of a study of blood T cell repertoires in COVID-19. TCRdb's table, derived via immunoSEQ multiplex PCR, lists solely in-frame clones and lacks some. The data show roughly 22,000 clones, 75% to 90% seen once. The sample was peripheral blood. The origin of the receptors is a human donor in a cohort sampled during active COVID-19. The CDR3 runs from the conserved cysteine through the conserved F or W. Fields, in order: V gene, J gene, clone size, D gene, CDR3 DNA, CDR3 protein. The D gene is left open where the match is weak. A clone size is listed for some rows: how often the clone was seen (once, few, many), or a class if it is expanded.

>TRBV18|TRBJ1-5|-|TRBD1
TGTGCCAGCTCACCGCCCGGGACAGGCCGCAATCAGCCCCAGCATTTT
CASSPPGTGRNQPQHF
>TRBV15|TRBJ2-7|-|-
TGTGCCACCAGCAGAGATCAGGACAGGCAGTACTTC
CATSRDQDRQYF
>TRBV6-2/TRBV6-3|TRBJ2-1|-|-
TGTGCCAGCAGTACTATTTCCTCCTACAATGAGCAGTTCTTC
CASSTISSYNEQFF
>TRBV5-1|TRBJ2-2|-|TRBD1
TGCGCCAGCAGCTTGACCGGACAGGGATCGTGGACCGGGGAGCTGTTTTTT
CASSLTGQGSWTGELFF
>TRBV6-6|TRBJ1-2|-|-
TGTGCCAGCACCGCGACAGACGTTACCTATGGCTACACCTTC
CASTATDVTYGYTF
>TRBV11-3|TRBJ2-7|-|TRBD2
TGTGCCAGCAGCCACGGGGGTGGCGGGAGATACGAGCAGTACTTC
CASSHGGGGRYEQYF
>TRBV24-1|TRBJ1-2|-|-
TGTGCCACCACCCAAGGCTACACCTTC
CATTQGYTF
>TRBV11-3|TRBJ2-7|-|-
TGTGCCAGCAGCCTATCACGACAGGTCCTCTACGAGCAGTACTTC
CASSLSRQVLYEQYF
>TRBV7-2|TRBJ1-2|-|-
TGTGCCAGCAGCATCGACAGCTCCCTCTATGGCTACACCTTC
CASSIDSSLYGYTF
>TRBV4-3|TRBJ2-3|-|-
TGCGCCAGCAGCCTGGACAAAGGTACAGATACGCAGTATTTT
CASSLDKGTDTQYF
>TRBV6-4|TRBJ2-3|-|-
TGTGCCAGCAGTGAAAAAGGGATAGCGGACGGGACAGATACGCAGTATTTT
CASSEKGIADGTDTQYF
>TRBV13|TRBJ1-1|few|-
TGTGCCAGCAGCTTAGGCACGGGAAGGAAAGCTTTCTTT
CASSLGTGRKAFF
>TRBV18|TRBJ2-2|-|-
TGTGCCAGCTCATACCTGGGAGCCGGGGAGCTGTTTTTT
CASSYLGAGELFF
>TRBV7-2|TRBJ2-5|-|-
TGTGCCAGCAGCTTAGCGCTAACCCGCCAAGAGACCCAGTACTTC
CASSLALTRQETQYF
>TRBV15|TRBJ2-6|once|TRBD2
TGTGCCACCAGCAGAGATAGCGGGACTGGGGCCAACGTCCTGACTTTC
CATSRDSGTGANVLTF
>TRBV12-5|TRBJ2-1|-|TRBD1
TGTGCTAGTGGTTTGAACGGGGGACAGGGGGCCCCTTTGCCCTACAATGAGCAGTTCTTC
CASGLNGGQGAPLPYNEQFF
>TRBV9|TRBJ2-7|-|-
TGTGCCAGCAGCGGGGGACTTGGTTCCTACGAGCAGTACTTC
CASSGGLGSYEQYF
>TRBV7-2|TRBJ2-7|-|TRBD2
TGTGCCAGCAGCTCGCGGACTAGCGGCCCCTACGAGCAGTACTTC
CASSSRTSGPYEQYF
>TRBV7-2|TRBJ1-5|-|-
TGTGCCAGCAGTGAAAGGGGAGGACAGCCCCAGCATTTT
CASSERGGQPQHF
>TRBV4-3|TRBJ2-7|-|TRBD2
TGCGCCAGCAGCCTCCGGAATAGCGGGGGGGTCGAGCAGTACTTC
CASSLRNSGGVEQYF
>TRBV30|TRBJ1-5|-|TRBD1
TGTGCCTGGAGTACGGGTTGGACAGGGCGTCAGCCCCAGCATTTT
CAWSTGWTGRQPQHF
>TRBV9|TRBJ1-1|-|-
TGTGCCAGCAGCGCGTCCGGCACTGAAGCTTTCTTT
CASSASGTEAFF
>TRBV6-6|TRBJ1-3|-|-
TGTGCCGGTCACGGTGCGGGTGGAAACACCATATATTTT
CAGHGAGGNTIYF
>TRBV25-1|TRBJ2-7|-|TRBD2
TGTGCCAGATCGATTACTAGCGATGCCTACGAGCAGTACTTC
CARSITSDAYEQYF
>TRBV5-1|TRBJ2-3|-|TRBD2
TGCGCCAGCAGCTGGGGGGGTGTACGCACAGATACGCAGTATTTT
CASSWGGVRTDTQYF
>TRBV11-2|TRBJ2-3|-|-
TGTGCCAGCAGCTTAGTTAATTCCCCCGGTGTCGCGCAGTATTTT
CASSLVNSPGVAQYF
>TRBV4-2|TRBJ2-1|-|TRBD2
TGTGCCAGCAGCCAAGATAGCGGGTGGGCCGGTGAGCAGTTCTTC
CASSQDSGWAGEQFF
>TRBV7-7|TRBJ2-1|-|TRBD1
TGTGCCAGCAGCTTTCCAGGGGGCAGGTCCTACAATGAGCAGTTCTTC
CASSFPGGRSYNEQFF
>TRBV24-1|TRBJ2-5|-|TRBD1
TGTGCCACCAGTGATTCCTCGCAGGGGGCTGTAGAGACCCAGTACTTC
CATSDSSQGAVETQYF
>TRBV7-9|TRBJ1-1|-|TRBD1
TGTGCCAGCAGCCGGGACAGCATAACACTGAAAGCTTTCTTT
CASSRDSITLKAFF
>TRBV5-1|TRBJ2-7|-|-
TGCGCCAGCAGCCCAAAAGGGAGCACCTACGAGCAGTACTTC
CASSPKGSTYEQYF
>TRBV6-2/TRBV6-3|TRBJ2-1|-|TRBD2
TGTGCCAGCAGTTGGATATCGGGGGGGCGTTACAATGAGCAGTTCTTC
CASSWISGGRYNEQFF
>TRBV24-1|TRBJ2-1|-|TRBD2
TGTGCCACCTCCGATACGGCGGGAGGTTGGAATGAGCAGTTCTTC
CATSDTAGGWNEQFF
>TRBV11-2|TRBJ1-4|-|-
TGTGCCAGCAGAAAAGACCGACTTCTTAATGAAAAACTGTTTTTT
CASRKDRLLNEKLFF
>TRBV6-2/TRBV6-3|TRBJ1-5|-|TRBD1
TGTGCCAGCAGTTCGGGACAGGGGGCTGCCGGCGCCCAGCATTTT
CASSSGQGAAGAQHF
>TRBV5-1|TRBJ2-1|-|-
TGCGCCAGCAGCCGGCGGAGGGAGAATGAGCAGTTCTTC
CASSRRRENEQFF
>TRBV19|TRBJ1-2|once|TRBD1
TGTGCCAGTAGTATAGAGGGACAGTCCCCCGGAAACACCTTC
CASSIEGQSPGNTF
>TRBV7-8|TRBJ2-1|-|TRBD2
TGTGCCAGCAGCTCTAGCGGGACTGCCTACAATGAGCAGTTCTTC
CASSSSGTAYNEQFF
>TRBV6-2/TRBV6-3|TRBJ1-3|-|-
TGTGCCAGCAGCCCCGCTCCGGCGGTACCTGGAAACACCATATATTTT
CASSPAPAVPGNTIYF
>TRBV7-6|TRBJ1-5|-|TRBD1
TGTGCCAGCAGCCGTACAGGGGTAAGCAATCAGCCCCAGCATTTT
CASSRTGVSNQPQHF
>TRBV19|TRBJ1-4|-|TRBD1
TGTGCCAGTAGTTCCCTAGACAGGGGGATGAAGAAACTGTTTTTT
CASSSLDRGMKKLFF
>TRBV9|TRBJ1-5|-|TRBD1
TGTGCCAGCAGCGTAGGGTGGGACAGGGGGAATCAGCCCCAGCATTTT
CASSVGWDRGNQPQHF
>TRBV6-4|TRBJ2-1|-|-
TGTGCCAGCAGTGCTGATTCGGGAGTAGGCAACAATGAGCAGTTCTTC
CASSADSGVGNNEQFF
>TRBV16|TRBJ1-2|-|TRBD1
TGTGCCAGCAGCCCTCCGGGACAGGTTAACTATGGCTACACCTTC
CASSPPGQVNYGYTF
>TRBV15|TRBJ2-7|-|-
TGTGCCACCAGCAGAGCGACGGGTCCCTACGAGCAGTACTTC
CATSRATGPYEQYF
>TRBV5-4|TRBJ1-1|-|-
TGTGCCAGCAGCTCATCCGGGGGGATAGAGGCTTTCTTT
CASSSSGGIEAFF
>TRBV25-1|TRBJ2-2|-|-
TGTGCCAGCAGTGAATATGGCCCAGGGCACACCGGGGAGCTGTTTTTT
CASSEYGPGHTGELFF
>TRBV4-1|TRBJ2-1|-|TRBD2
TGCGCCAGCAGCCAAGATGGCGGGGGGGCCAGAGAGCAGTTCTTC
CASSQDGGGAREQFF